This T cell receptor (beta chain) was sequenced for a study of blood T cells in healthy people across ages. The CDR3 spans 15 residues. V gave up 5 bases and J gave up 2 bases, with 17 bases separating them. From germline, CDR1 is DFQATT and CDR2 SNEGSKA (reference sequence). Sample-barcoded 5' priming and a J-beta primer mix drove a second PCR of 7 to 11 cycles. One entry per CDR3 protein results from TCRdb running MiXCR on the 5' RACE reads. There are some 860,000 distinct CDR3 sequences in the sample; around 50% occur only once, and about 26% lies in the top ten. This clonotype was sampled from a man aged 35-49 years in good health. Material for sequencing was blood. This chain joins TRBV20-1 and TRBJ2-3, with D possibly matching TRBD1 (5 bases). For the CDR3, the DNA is TGCAGTGCTCCTGCCACTGGCAGGGCCACAGATACGCAGTATTTT. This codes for CSAPATGRATDTQYF.